These 8 T cell receptor beta chains originate from one sample sequenced in a study of T-cell memory formation after mild COVID-19. TCRdb re-analysed the 5' RACE reads in MiXCR, keeping a single row per CDR3 protein. The sample has approximately 500,000 distinct CDR3 sequences, around a quarter seen once. Sequencing input: PBMCs or a T cell subset sorted from them (not recorded which). The receptors stem from an adult woman who had mild COVID-19 (a few samples of this study predate the infection). Cell type and time point are not known.

This chain connects TRBV11-2 to TRBJ1-6; D not certain. The V and J ends lost 5 bases and 9 bases respectively, with 11 bases between them. This CDR3 comprises 13 residues. Germline CDR1 is SGHAT and CDR2 is FQNNGV. CDR3 DNA sequence: TGTGCCAGCAGCCCAAGCGGGGTTTCACCCCTCCACTTT. Amino acids: CASSPSGVSPLHF.

This clonotype was found a few times. The chain has TRBV5-1 and TRBJ2-3; TRBD2 agrees at 7 bases. CDR1 and CDR2 (germline): SGHRS, YFSETQ. This CDR3 is 16 amino acids long. Trimming at V came to 4 bases and at J to 0 bases, leaving 8 bases not matched to a gene. CDR3 nucleotides: TGCGCCAGCAGCCCGAGGAGTAGCGGGAGCACAGATACGCAGTATTTT. Protein sequence: CASSPRSSGSTDTQYF.

The chain combines TRBV12-3 or TRBV12-4 with TRBJ2-2; possible D gene TRBD1, 7 bases. This CDR3 has 15 residues. The V end was cut by 6 bases, the J end by 4 bases, with 15 bases between. The CDR3 DNA reads TGTGCCAGCAGGACAGGGCTAGCGAGCACCGGGGAGCTGTTTTTT. Translation: CASRTGLASTGELFF.

In this sample, this clonotype turned up many times. This chain joins TRBV18 and TRBJ2-7; 9 nucleotides match TRBD1. J lost 2 bases, V lost 8 bases, and 7 bases had no gene match. CDR1 is KGHSH and CDR2 is LQKENI in the germline V gene. The CDR3 sequence is 14 residues long. The CDR3 protein is CASSTGTGTYEQYF. CDR3 DNA: TGTGCCAGCAGCACCGGGACAGGGACCTACGAGCAGTACTTC.

This clonotype came up a few times. This chain uses TRBV7-6 with TRBJ2-5; D uncertain. The CDR3 totals 13 residues. Germline CDR1 reads SGHVS; CDR2 reads FNYEAQ. The V end lost 5 bases, the J end lost 5 bases, and 12 bases lay between the germline ends. The CDR3 loop is CASSLQRSETQYF. The CDR3 nucleotides read TGTGCCAGCAGCCTTCAGCGCTCGGAGACCCAGTACTTC.

The rearrangement uses TRBV9 and TRBJ1-3, with D unresolved. V lost 3 bases to trimming and J lost 4 bases, with 8 bases between them. This CDR3 region has 13 residues. Germline CDR1 is SGDLS and CDR2 is YYNGEE. The chain's CDR3 is CASSALTGNTIYF. CDR3 bases: TGTGCCAGCAGCGCCTTGACAGGAAACACCATATATTTT.

Many counts were recorded for this clonotype. J is TRBJ2-7 and V is TRBV29-1; TRBD2 matches at 7 bases. The germline CDR1 and CDR2 sequences are SQVTM and ANQGSEA. V gave up 1 base and J gave up 3 bases; unmatched junction bases: 6. This CDR3 region has 14 residues. The chain's CDR3 is CSVEGEGLGYEQYF. CDR3 sequence (DNA): TGCAGCGTTGAAGGGGAGGGGTTAGGCTACGAGCAGTACTTC.

The table lists this clonotype with a few counts. The chain is built from TRBV4-1 and TRBJ2-7; 10 nucleotides match TRBD1. CDR1 is MGHRA and CDR2 is YSYEKL in the germline V gene. J lost 5 bases, V lost 3 bases, and 10 bases had no gene match. CDR3 length: 16 amino acids. CDR3 DNA sequence: TGCGCCAGCAGCCACCCCATTGGGGACAGGGGTCACGAGCAGTACTTC. The encoded protein is CASSHPIGDRGHEQYF.